This TCR beta chain is drawn from a study of cytomegalovirus exposure and HLA in healthy donors (dated by TCRdb to the late 2010s). For the wider study: According to an earlier analysis of 550 to 700 of the donors, 200 million or so T cells yielded roughly 110 million unique TCR beta sequences and around 280 Gb of sequence data. An early release that covered roughly 600 HLA-typed donors contained 300 to 350 gigabases of sequencing data and 75 million to 100 million unique TCR sequences. Of the 300 to 500 genotyped donors, 70% to 90% were placed in the genetic ancestry cluster associated with self-reported Caucasian donors. The study aimed to test whether signatures of past pathogen exposure could be identified by cataloging public T cell receptors. Using immunosequencing, the study profiled T cell repertoires from 666 subjects and related those repertoires to cytomegalovirus serostatus. Besides the first cohort of some 670 subjects, a separate validation cohort made up of some 110 different subjects was used. To predict cytomegalovirus infection status, the study combined high-throughput TCR immunosequencing, statistical association of individual TCRs with disease status, and machine learning. A later analysis re-examined previously published TCR beta repertoires from 600 to 700 donors and added high-resolution HLA genotyping to investigate patterns of TCR occurrence. The later analysis used no new phenotypic data to find candidate immune exposures, relying instead on TCR beta sequences and their occurrence across donors. An earlier analysis of several hundred of the donors applied high-throughput TCR beta sequencing to assess whether each TCR beta V gene segment acted as functional or pseudogenic. Donor age, sex, ethnicity and CMV serostatus were compiled alongside the repertoire data. Genome-wide SNP genotypes for about three fifths of the 666 donors were used in a later genetic analysis, which treated that subset as a discovery cohort. All discovery cohort repertoires had been generated using a single sequencing platform. HLA typing covered class I and class II loci at four-digit resolution. The number of donors typed differed by locus, with roughly 620-630 for A, B, C, DRB1 and DQB1, more than 500 for DQA1, over 600 for DPA1, and around 430 for DPB1. Roughly 5 DR-DQ haplotypes were handled as single units for association and clustering, since linkage in the cohort was strong. Among roughly 400 genotyped donors of the cohort, an average of approximately 220,000 unique TCR beta nucleotide sequences was sequenced per donor, of which 15% to 20% were non-productive.

With respect to this clone: The target of this receptor is not known.

The study at large found these results: The classifier was reported to diagnose cytomegalovirus status with high specificity and sensitivity in both the original cohort and the validation cohort. While some public TCRs were present in many individuals, most TCR sequences turned up only very rarely across donors. Three of the identified cytomegalovirus-associated TCR beta chains were confirmed in vitro to be specific for cytomegalovirus antigens. Linkage disequilibrium might explain the correlated functional status among segregating V segments, but an unknown experimental factor could not be excluded. A later analysis found that TCR association rates varied across HLA loci, with DRB1 alleles showing the most associated TCRs and HLA-C alleles the fewest. The study gave a list of over 150 TCR beta chains associated with cytomegalovirus. This cohort had only TCR beta chains sequenced, and the lack of alpha or paired-chain data limited which features could be detected. Presence/absence analyses assumed roughly uniform sequencing depth across donors, an assumption that may not hold. Because HLA typing was unavailable for some donors at each locus, only the typed subset was used in association tests. A further reported finding was that TCR beta sequences accurately predicted the HLA-A and HLA-B alleles for most subjects in the first cohort. According to the authors, the approach could potentially be generalized to other disease states and immunological phenotypes. In a later genetic analysis, fewer N-insertions in productive TCRs were reported among donors in an Asian-associated ancestry cluster than the roughly 670-donor mean. In an earlier analysis of some 500 of the donors, most TCR beta V segments appeared in productive rearrangements about 90% or about 30% of the time, broadly matching IMGT annotations. Because counts were too low, roughly 18 rarely observed V segments, including chromosome 9 orphons, were left out of the earlier analysis of roughly 600 of the donors. In a later analysis, most CMV-associated TCR beta chains were found to appear HLA-restricted, with HLA associations seemingly driven largely by CMV exposure. V-gene and J-gene trimming of TCR beta chains was associated with a missense DCLRE1C variant in a later genetic analysis, and the association was replicated in an independent cohort. When HLA alleles, especially DR and DQ, strongly co-occurred, attributing TCR associations to individual alleles was difficult. In a later analysis, HLA-associated TCR beta chains were found to be more clonally expanded and to have lower generation probabilities than equally common non-associated chains. For the cohort, immune exposure information was limited to CMV serostatus. According to a later analysis, parvovirus B19, influenza, CMV and Epstein-Barr virus appeared linked to several top co-occurrence clusters. Because the 87-base-pair reads could not distinguish some IMGT-functional V segments, including TRBV6-2 and TRBV6-3, those segments were excluded. At a false discovery rate of 0.05, a later analysis linked roughly 17,000 TCR beta sequences to specific HLA alleles. A cluster of highly shared sequence variants was judged likely to represent a technical artifact of the sequencing pipeline.

In total, about 650 healthy bone marrow donors made up the cohort. All cohort members were sampled while nominally healthy, although unrecorded immune exposures were likely present. The donor tested CMV seropositive and was one of the 289 seropositive cohort members. Every donor gave a peripheral blood sample, and the peripheral blood mononuclear cells from that sample were used for TCR beta sequencing. Genomic DNA was extracted from the blood cell samples with the Qiagen DNeasy Blood Extraction Kit. Receptors were amplified or captured by the immunoSEQ multiplex PCR assay. The multiplex PCR relied on a mix of 60 forward primers for TCR Vbeta segments and 13 reverse primers for TCR Jbeta segments. The CDR3 region of rearranged TCR beta genes was amplified from genomic DNA by a multiplex PCR assay. Amplified TCR beta libraries were sequenced as 87-base-pair reads on the Illumina HiSeq System. For the original study's pipeline: A later analysis counted about 80 million unique TCR beta chains across the 666 repertoires, and 9.5 million to 11 million of these chains were shared by at least two donors. A nearest-neighbor algorithm error-corrected the raw reads and collapsed the reads into unique sequences, merging closely related sequences to remove PCR and sequencing errors. V, D and J gene segments were assigned by aligning CDR3 sequences to IMGT reference sequences. For a sequence to be retained, a match of at least six nucleotides to both a V gene segment and a J gene segment was required. Rearrangements were classified as productive when the CDR3 lacked stop codons and remained in frame with V and J, and all other rearrangements were classified as non-productive. CDR3 was defined by IMGT convention, running from the second conserved V-encoded cysteine to the conserved J-encoded phenylalanine. In an earlier analysis of around 640 of the donors, sequences lacking an unambiguous match to a single V gene segment were excluded. An earlier analysis of 500 to 700 of the donors classified V segments as functional when productive rearrangements were above 56.7% and as segregating when the standard deviation between donors was above 5%. A statistical classification framework was built to diagnose cytomegalovirus status from the catalog of TCR beta chain sequences. In a later analysis, TCR nucleotide sequences were compared against IMGT/GENE-DB human TR gene sequences so that V and J genes could be assigned. In a later analysis, CDR3 sequences and most-parsimonious VDJ recombination scenarios were assigned using the TCRdist pipeline. In a later analysis, each TCR beta chain was defined by its CDR3 amino acid sequence together with its V-gene family, and reads without a unique V-gene family were excluded. As a way to deal with suspected cross-contamination and a sequencing artifact, a later analysis dropped 592 nucleotide sequences that were highly shared and had low generation probability. In a later analysis, a clonal expansion index for each public chain was calculated from normalized within-repertoire ranks of inferred template counts. In a later analysis, generation probabilities were computed with a VDJ recombination model fitted to out-of-frame rearrangements, and the resulting probabilities were checked against IGoR. Hypergeometric tests were used in a later analysis to score TCR-TCR, TCR-HLA and TCR-CMV co-occurrence, with a repertoire-size bias correction applied to the TCR pairs. A later analysis estimated false discovery rates by permuting HLA or CMV assignments 20 times. In a later analysis, co-occurring TCRs were grouped using DBSCAN, and TCRdist sequence similarity was added for clustering within HLA-allele-positive subsets. Repertoires with fewer than 30,000 or more than 120,000 public chains, plus five repertoires with anomalous nucleotide sharing, were excluded from co-occurrence clustering. TCRdb obtained this table from immuneACCESS and retained in-frame rearrangements with V and J assigned. These tables miss some clones; where compared with another copy, unresolved V genes account for less than half of the shortfall, and the remainder is unexplained. The D gene and trimming were derived from the DNA, and the V and J assignments and clone size from that table. The sample's records list 70,000 or so clones. 2% to 2.5% of the sample belongs to the ten largest clones.

Compared with germline, V lacks 3 bases and J lacks 3 bases; bases without a gene match: 5. From its cysteine to its phenylalanine, the CDR3 spans 15 amino acids. Here the CDR3 DNA is all that survives: 45 bases in frame from base 1. CDR1 is given as SGHRS and CDR2 as YFSETQ, both from the germline V gene. The sequence links TRBV5-1 to TRBJ2-2; TRBD1 lines up with 7 middle nucleotides. Sequenced input: PBMCs. This TCR came from a female donor in good health and CMV-seropositive. The nucleotide sequence reads as follows: TGCGCCAGCAGCTCTACAGGGGTAGACACCGGGGAGCTGTTTTTT. Its protein product is CASSSTGVDTGELFF.